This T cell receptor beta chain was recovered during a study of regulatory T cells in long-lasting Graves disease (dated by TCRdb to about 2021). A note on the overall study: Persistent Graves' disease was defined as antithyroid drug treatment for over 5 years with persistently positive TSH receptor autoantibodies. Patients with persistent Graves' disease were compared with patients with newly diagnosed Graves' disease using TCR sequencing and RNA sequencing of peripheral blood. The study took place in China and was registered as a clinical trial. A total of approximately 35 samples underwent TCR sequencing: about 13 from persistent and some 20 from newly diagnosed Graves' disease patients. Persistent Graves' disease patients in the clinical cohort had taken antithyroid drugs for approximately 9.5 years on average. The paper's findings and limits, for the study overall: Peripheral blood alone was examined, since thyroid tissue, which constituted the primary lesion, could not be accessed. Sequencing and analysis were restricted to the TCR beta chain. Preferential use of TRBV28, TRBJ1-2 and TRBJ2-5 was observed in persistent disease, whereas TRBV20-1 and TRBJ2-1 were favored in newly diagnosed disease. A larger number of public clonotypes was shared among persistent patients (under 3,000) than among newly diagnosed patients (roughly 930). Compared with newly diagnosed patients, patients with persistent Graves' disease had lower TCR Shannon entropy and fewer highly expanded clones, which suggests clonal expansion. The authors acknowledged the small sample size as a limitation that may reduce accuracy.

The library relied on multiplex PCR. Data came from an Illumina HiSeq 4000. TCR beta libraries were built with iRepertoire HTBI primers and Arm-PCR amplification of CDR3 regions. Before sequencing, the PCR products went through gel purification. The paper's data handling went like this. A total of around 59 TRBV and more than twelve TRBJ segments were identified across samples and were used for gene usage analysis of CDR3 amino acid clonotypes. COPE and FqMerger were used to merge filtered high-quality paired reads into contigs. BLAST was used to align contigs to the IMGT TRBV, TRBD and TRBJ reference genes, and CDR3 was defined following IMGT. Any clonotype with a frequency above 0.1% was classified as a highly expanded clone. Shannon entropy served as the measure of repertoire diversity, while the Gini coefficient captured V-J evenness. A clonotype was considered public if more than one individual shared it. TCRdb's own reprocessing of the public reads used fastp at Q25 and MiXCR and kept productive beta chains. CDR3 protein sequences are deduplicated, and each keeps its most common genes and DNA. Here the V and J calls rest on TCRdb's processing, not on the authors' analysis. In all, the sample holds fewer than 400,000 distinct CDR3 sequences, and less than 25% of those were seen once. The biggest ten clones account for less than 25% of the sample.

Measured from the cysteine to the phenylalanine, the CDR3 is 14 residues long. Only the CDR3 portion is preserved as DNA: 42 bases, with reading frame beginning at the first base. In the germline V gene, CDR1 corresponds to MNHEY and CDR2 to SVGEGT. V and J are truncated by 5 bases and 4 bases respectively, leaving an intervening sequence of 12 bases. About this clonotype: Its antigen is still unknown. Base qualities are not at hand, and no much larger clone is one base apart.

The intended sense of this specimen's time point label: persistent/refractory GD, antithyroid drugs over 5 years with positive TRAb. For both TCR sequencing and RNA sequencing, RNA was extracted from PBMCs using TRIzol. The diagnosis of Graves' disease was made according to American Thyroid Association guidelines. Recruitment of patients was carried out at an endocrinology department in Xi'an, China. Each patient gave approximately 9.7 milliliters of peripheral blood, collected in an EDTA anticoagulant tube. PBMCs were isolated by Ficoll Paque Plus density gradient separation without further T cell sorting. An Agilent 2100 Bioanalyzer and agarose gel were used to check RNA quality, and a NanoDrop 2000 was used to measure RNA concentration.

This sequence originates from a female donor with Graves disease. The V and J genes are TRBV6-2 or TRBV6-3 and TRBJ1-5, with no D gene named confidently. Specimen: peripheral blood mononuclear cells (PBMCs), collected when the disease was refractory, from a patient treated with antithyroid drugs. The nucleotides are TGTGCCAGCAGTGACCAGGCCGAGAATCAGCCCCAGCATTTT. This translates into CASSDQAENQPQHF.